This T cell receptor (beta chain) is from a study of blood T cells in healthy people across ages. A second 7 to 11 cycle PCR used barcoded and J-beta primers. MiXCR, applied by TCRdb to the 5' RACE reads, yields one record per CDR3 protein. The sample lists fewer than 800,000 distinct CDR3 sequences, 32% seen once, with 15% in the top ten. This clonotype was observed at least ten times. The donors, healthy Caucasians from Russia, were aged 6 to 90. Germline-derived CDR1 and CDR2 are DFQATT and SNEGSKA (reference sequence). This CDR3 has 15 amino acids. V dropped 1 base and J dropped 4 bases, with 15 bases sitting between them.

The sequence was obtained from a woman over 75 in good health. Source material: blood. The chain employs TRBV20-1 and TRBJ2-3, with TRBD2 as a possible D gene (5 bases). CDR3 coding DNA: TGCAGTGCTAGAGTGGCGGGCCAGGTAGCAGATACGCAGTATTTT. Its protein is CSARVAGQVADTQYF.